This TCR beta chain was identified in a study of T cells in Graves' hyperthyroidism and ophthalmopathy. V was clipped by 2 bases and J by 4 bases; unmatched bases: 4. The CDR3 is made up of 14 amino acids. Per the germline V gene, CDR1 is SGHAT and CDR2 is FQNNGV. Amplification targeted TCR beta CDR3 regions from RNA transcripts. The HTBI primer set was used in a first-round RT-PCR of the TCR CDR3. MiXCR was run by TCRdb on the multiplex PCR reads, yielding one entry per CDR3 protein. The repertoire includes hundreds of thousands of distinct CDR3 sequences, roughly 15% of them detected once, and 10% sits in the top ten. This clonotype appeared many times.

The chain couples TRBV11-2 to TRBJ1-2, with 7 bases fitting TRBD1. Sequences were obtained from blood. The clonotype originates from a woman aged 18-35 years with Graves' hyperthyroidism. Here the CDR3 reads CASSLSGTVYGYTF. DNA of the CDR3: TGTGCCAGCAGCTTATCGGGGACAGTCTATGGCTACACCTTC.